This TCR beta chain was identified in a study of T cells in Graves' hyperthyroidism and ophthalmopathy. Amplification of TCR beta CDR3 regions was performed using RNA transcripts as template. First-round RT-PCR targeting the TCR CDR3 was performed with the HTBI primer set. TCRdb re-derived calls from the multiplex PCR reads in MiXCR, one entry per CDR3 protein. Seen here are 350,000 to 400,000 distinct CDR3 sequences, roughly 18% observed once, and the top ten hold over 35%. This clonotype has more than one count but fewer than ten. Its antigen remains unidentified. The junction differs from germline at one of its ends, possibly a read error. Study conclusions and caveats: Most thyroid clonotypes that were expanded above 0.001 also turned up in blood. Using 13 V-J features, a model discriminated ophthalmopathy from stable hyperthyroidism.

Uncontrolled infection, other autoimmune disease, pregnancy or lactation disqualified patients from enrolment. Diagnosis relied on clinical symptoms, serum thyroxine and TRAb, thyroid ultrasound and orbital computed tomography. This sequence was found in a young man with Graves' ophthalmopathy. The sequencing sample was made of blood.

The CDR3 DNA follows: TGTGCCAGCAGGGGGCAGCTGGAGACCCGGTACTTC. It yields the protein CASRGQLETRYF. The chain is built from TRBV2 and TRBJ2-5, with a tentative D call TRBD1 (5 bases). CDR3 length: 12 amino acids. Germline V lookup: CDR1 SNHLY, CDR2 FYNNEI. The full variable domain, completed using reference TRBV2 and TRBJ2-5, is EPEVTQTPSHQVTQMGQEVILRCVPISNHLYFYWYRQILGQKVEFLVSFYNNEISEKSEIFDDQFSVERPDGSNFTLKIRSTKLEDSAMYFCASRGQLETRYFGPGTRLLVL.